The sequence of this TCR beta chain was determined in a study of vaccination effects on CD4 cells after COVID-19. The table lists this clone with a count of one. Its antigen is as yet unknown. Sequenced by immunoSEQ multiplex PCR; TCRdb stores in-frame clones only, minus some. Altogether some 59,000 clones are present, 65% to 90% being singletons, with the ten largest covering about 2.2%. ViraFEST used viral peptide pools to expand antigen-specific CD4+ T cells before sequencing. CD4+ T cells were isolated after less than 12 days of culture. Vaccinated participants had no history of SARS-CoV-2 infection and tested negative for nucleocapsid antibodies. Cultures used roughly 2 million PBMC per well, approximately 9.5 IU/ml IL-2 and roughly 10 ug/ml peptides. V was cut by 1 base and J by 7 bases, with 12 bases left in between. The CDR3 totals 15 residues. CDR1 and CDR2 from the germline V gene are SGHRS and YFSETQ.

The receptor comes from a human donor who received a COVID-19 vaccine. Sequencing used CD4+ T cells from PBMCs cultured with HCoV-229E spike peptides, obtained before COVID-19 vaccination. This chain links TRBV5-1 with TRBJ1-6; D perhaps matches TRBD1 (5 bases). This CDR3 is CASSLQSGQNSPLHF. CDR3 coding DNA: TGCGCCAGCAGCTTGCAGTCAGGGCAGAATTCACCCCTCCACTTT.